This T cell receptor beta chain is drawn from a study of monozygotic twins with cystic fibrosis. Study-level findings and limits: The repertoire was suggested to be naive-dominated, clonality median around 0.01.

About this clone itself: Its antigen is unknown.

Measured with immunoSEQ multiplex PCR; TCRdb has only the in-frame clones, and not every one. The table has about 22,000 clones, around nine tenths seen once; the top ten hold 1% to 1.5%. This CDR3 is 15 amino acids long. CDR1 is KGHSH and CDR2 is LQKENI in the germline V gene. V was clipped by 3 bases and J by 1 base, with 12 bases between them. The sequence came from a woman in her 30s with cystic fibrosis. Input material: blood. This chain links TRBV18 with TRBJ1-1; D unresolved. The CDR3 DNA is TGTGCCAGCTCACCCCGGTTTGGGAAGAACACTGAAGCTTTCTTT. This translates into CASSPRFGKNTEAFF.